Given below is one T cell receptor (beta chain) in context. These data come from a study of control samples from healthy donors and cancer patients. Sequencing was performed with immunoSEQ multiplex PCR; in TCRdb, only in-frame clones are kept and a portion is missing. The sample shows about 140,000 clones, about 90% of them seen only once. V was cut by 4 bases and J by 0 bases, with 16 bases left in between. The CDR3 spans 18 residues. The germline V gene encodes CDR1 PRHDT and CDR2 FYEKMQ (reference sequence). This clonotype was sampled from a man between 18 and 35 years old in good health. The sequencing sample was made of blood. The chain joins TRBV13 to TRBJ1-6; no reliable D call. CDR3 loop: CASSSSRTASSYNSPLHF. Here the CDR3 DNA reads TGTGCCAGCAGCTCATCCCGGACCGCAAGCTCCTATAATTCACCCCTCCACTTT.